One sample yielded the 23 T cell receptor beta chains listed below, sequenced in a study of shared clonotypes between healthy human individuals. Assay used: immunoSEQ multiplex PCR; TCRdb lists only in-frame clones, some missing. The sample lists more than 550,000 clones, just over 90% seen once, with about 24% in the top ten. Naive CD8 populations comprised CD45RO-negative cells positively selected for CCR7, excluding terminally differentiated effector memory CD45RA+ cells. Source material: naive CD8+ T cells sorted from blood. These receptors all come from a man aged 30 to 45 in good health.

The DNA of the CDR3 is TGTGCCAGCAGTCCCGGAAGTAGTCGCGAGCAGTACTTC. Translated, it gives CASSPGSSREQYF. The V and J genes are TRBV27 and TRBJ2-7; D not certain. The V end lost 5 bases, the J end lost 6 bases, and 14 bases lay between the germline ends. The CDR3 runs 13 residues. The germline gives CDR1 MNHEY, CDR2 SMNVEV (reference sequence).

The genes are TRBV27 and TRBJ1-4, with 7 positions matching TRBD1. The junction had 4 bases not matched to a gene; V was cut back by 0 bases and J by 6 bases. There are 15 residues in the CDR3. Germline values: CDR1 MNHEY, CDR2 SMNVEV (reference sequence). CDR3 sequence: CASSLSQGGDEKLFF. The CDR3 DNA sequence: TGTGCCAGCAGTTTATCGCAGGGGGGGGATGAAAAACTGTTTTTT. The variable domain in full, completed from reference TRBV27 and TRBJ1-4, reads EAQVTQNPRYLITVTGKKLTVTCSQNMNHEYMSWYRQDPGLGLRQIYYSMNVEVTDKGDVPEGYKVSRKEKRNFPLILESPSPNQTSLYFCASSLSQGGDEKLFFGSGTQLSVL.

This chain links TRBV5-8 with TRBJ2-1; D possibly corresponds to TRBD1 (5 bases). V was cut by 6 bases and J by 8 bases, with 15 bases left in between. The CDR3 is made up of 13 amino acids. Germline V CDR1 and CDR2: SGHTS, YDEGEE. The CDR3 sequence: CASTHGRAYEQFF. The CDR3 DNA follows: TGTGCCAGCACCCACGGCAGGGCTTATGAGCAGTTCTTC.

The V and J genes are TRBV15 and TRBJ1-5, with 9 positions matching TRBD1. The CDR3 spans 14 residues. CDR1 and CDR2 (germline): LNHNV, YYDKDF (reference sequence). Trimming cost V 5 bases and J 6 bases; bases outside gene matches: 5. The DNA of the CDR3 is TGTGCCACCAGCGGAGGACAGGGGAGTCAGCCCCAGCATTTT. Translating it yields CATSGGQGSQPQHF. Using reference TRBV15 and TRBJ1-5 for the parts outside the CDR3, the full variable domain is DAMVIQNPRYQVTQFGKPVTLSCSQTLNHNVMYWYQQKSSQAPKLLFHYYDKDFNNEADTPDNFQSRRPNTSFCFLDIRSPGLGDTAMYLCATSGGQGSQPQHFGDGTRLSIL.

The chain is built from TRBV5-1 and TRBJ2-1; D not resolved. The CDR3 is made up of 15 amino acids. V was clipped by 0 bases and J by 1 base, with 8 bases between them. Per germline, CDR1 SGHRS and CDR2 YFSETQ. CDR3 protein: CASSLEGRSYNEQFF. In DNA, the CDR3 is TGCGCCAGCAGCTTGGAGGGCAGATCCTACAATGAGCAGTTCTTC.

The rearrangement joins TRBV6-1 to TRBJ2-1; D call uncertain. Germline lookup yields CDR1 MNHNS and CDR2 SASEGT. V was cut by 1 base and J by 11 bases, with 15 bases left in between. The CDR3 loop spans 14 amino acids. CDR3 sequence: CASSEGNPSGQQFF. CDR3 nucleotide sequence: TGTGCCAGCAGTGAAGGCAATCCCTCGGGCCAGCAGTTCTTC.

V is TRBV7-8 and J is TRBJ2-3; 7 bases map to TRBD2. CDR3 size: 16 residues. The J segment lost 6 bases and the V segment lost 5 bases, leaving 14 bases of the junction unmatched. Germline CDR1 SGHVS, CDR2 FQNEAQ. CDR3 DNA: TGTGCCAGCAGCGCCGGGCTCGGGACTACTGAGGATACGCAGTATTTT. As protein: CASSAGLGTTEDTQYF.

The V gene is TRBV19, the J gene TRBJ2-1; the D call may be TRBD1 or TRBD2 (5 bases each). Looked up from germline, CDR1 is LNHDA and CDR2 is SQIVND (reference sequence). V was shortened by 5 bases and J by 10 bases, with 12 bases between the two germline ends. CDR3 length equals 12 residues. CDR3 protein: CASSLGTGEQFF. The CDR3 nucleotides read TGTGCCAGTAGTCTCGGGACCGGAGAGCAGTTCTTC.

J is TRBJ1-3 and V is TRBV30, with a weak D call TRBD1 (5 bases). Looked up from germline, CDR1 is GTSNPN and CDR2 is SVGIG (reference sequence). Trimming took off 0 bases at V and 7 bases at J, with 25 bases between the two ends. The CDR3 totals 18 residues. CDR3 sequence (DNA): TGTGCCTGGAGTGTTATCCCCCTAGACAGTTTGATTAGGAACACCATATATTTT. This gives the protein CAWSVIPLDSLIRNTIYF.

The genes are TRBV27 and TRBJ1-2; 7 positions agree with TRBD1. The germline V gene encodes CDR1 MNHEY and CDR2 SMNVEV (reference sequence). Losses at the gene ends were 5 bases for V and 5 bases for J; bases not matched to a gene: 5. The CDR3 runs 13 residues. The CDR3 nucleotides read TGTGCCAGCAGTCCGGGACAGTTTTATGGCTACACCTTC. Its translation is CASSPGQFYGYTF.

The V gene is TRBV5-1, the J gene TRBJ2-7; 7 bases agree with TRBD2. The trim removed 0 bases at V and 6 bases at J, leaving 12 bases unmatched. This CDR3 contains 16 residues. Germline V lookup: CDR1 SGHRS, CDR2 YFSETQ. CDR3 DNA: TGCGCCAGCAGCTTGGAGGGAGGGAGGGGTATACGCGAGCAGTACTTC. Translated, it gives CASSLEGGRGIREQYF.

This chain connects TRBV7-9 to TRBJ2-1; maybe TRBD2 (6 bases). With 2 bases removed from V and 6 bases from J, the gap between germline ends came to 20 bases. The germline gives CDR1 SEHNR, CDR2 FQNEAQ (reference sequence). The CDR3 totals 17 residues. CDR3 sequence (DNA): TGTGCCAGCAGCTTAATGATTGGAGGCTCCGGGGGCAATGAGCAGTTCTTC. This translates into CASSLMIGGSGGNEQFF.

The CDR3 sequence: CASSLDGGTDTQYF. CDR3 DNA: TGTGCCAGCAGCTTAGATGGGGGCACAGATACGCAGTATTTT. The chain is built from TRBV11-2 and TRBJ2-3; no definite D call. The CDR3 has 14 residues. V lost 0 bases to trimming and J lost 1 base, with 5 bases between them. The germline gives CDR1 SGHAT, CDR2 FQNNGV.

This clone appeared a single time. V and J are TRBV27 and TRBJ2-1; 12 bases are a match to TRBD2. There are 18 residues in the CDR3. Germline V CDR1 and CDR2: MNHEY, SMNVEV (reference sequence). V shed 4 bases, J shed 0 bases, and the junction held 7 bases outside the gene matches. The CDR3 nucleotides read TGTGCCAGCAGTTCAAGGGTGACTAGCGGGAGCTCCTACAATGAGCAGTTCTTC. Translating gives CASSSRVTSGSSYNEQFF.

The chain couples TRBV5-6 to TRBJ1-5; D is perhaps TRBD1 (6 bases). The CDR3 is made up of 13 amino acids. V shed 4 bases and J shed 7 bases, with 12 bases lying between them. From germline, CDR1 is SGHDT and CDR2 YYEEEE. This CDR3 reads CASSLNGGQPQHF. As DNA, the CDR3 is TGTGCCAGCAGCCTTAATGGGGGCCAGCCCCAGCATTTT.

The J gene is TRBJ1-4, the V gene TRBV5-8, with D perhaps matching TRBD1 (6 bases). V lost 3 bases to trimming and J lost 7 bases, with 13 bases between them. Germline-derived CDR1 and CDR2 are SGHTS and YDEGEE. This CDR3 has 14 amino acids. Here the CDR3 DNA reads TGTGCCAGCAGCTGGGTAGGGGGAAGTGAAAAACTGTTTTTT. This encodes CASSWVGGSEKLFF.

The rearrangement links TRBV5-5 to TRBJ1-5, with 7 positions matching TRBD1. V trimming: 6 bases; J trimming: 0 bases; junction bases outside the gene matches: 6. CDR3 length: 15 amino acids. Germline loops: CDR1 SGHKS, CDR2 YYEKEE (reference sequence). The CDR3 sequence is CASTTGINSNQPQHF. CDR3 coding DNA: TGTGCCAGCACGACAGGGATAAATAGCAATCAGCCCCAGCATTTT.

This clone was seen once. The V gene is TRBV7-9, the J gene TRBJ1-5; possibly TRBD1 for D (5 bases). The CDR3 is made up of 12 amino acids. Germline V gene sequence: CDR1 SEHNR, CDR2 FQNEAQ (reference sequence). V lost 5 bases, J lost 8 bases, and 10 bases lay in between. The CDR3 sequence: CASSGGAEPQHF. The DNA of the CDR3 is TGTGCCAGCAGCGGGGGAGCGGAGCCCCAGCATTTT. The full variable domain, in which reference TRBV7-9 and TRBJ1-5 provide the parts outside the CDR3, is DTGVSQNPRHKITKRGQNVTFRCDPISEHNRLYWYRQTLGQGPEFLTYFQNEAQLEKSRLLSDRFSAERPKGSFSTLEIQRTEQGDSAMYLCASSGGAEPQHFGDGTRLSIL.

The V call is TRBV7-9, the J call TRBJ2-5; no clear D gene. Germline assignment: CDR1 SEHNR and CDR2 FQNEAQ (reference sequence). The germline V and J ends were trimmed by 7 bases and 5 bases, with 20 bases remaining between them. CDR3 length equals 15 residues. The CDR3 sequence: CASTTLGDEGETQYF. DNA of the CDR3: TGTGCCAGCACCACTCTTGGGGATGAAGGGGAGACCCAGTACTTC.

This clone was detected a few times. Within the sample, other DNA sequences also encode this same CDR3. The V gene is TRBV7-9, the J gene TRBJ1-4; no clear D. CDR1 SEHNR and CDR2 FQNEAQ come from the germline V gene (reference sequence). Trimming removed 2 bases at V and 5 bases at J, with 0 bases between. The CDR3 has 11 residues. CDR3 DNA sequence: TGTGCCAGCAGCTTAAATGAAAAACTGTTTTTT. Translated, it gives CASSLNEKLFF.

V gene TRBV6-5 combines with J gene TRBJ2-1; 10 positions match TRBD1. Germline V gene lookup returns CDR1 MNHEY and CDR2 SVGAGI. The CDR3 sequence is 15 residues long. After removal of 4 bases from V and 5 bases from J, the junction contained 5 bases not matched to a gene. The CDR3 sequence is CASSSGTGVNNEQFF. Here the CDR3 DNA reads TGTGCCAGCAGTTCCGGGACAGGGGTTAACAATGAGCAGTTCTTC.

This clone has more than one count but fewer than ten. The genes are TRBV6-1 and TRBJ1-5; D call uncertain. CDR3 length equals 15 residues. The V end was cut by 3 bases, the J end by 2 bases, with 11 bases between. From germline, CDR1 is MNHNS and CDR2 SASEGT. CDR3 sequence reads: CASSDAVWGNQPQHF. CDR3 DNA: TGTGCCAGCAGTGATGCGGTTTGGGGCAATCAGCCCCAGCATTTT.

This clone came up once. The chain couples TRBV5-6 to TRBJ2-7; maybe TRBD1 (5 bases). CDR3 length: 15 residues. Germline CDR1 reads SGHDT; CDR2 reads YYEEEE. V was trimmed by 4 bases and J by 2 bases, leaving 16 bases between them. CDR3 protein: CASSNAGSTPYEQYF. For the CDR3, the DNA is TGTGCCAGCAGCAATGCAGGGTCAACACCCTACGAGCAGTACTTC.